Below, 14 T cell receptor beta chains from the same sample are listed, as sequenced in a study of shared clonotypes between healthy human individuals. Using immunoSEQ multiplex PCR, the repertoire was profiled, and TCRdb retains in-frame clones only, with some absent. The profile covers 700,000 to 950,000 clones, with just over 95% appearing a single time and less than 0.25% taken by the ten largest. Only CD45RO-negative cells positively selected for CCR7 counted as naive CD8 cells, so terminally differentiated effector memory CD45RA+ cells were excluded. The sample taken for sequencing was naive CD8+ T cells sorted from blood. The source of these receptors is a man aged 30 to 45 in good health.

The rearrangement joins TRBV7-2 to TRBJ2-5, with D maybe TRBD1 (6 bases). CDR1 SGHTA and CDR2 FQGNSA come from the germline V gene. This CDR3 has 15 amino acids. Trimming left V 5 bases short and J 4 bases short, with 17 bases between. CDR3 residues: CASSPGTLGVETQYF. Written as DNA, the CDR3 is TGTGCCAGCAGCCCGGGGACACTCGGTGTAGAGACCCAGTACTTC.

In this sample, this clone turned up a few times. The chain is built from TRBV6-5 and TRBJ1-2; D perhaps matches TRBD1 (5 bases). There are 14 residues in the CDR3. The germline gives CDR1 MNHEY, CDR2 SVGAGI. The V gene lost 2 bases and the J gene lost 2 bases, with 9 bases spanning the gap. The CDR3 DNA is TGTGCCAGCAGTTACGGGACCCAGAACTATGGCTACACCTTC. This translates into CASSYGTQNYGYTF.

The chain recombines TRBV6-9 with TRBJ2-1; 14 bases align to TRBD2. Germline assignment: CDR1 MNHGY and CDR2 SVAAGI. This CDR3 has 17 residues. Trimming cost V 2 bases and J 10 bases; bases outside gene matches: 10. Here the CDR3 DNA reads TGTGCCAGCAGTTATCCGAAGGGACTAGCGGGAGACGGCGAGCAGTTCTTC. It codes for CASSYPKGLAGDGEQFF.

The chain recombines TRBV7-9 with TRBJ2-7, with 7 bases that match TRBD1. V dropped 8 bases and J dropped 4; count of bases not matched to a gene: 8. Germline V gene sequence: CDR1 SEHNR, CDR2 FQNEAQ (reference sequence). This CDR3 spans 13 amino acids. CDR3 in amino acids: CASGLKGAYEQYF. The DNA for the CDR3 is TGTGCCAGCGGACTTAAGGGGGCATACGAGCAGTACTTC.

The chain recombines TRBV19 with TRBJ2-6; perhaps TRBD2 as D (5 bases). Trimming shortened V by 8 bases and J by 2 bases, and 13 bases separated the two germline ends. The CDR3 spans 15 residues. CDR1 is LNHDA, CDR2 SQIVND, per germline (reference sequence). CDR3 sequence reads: CASGREYPGANVLTF. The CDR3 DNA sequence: TGTGCCAGTGGGAGAGAGTACCCTGGGGCCAACGTCCTGACTTTC.

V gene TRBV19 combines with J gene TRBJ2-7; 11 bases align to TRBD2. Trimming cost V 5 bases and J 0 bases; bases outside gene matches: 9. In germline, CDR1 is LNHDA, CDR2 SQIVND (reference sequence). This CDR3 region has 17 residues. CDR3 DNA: TGTGCCAGTAGTCCCATGGGGACTAGCGGCCTCTCCTACGAGCAGTACTTC. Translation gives CASSPMGTSGLSYEQYF.

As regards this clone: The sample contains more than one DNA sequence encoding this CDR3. The CDR3 region is CSVELQGYEQYF. The CDR3 DNA reads as TGCAGCGTTGAACTCCAAGGCTACGAGCAGTACTTC. This chain links TRBV29-1 with TRBJ2-7; D call uncertain. From germline, CDR1 is SQVTM and CDR2 ANQGSEA. V lost 2 bases and J lost 3, with 8 bases in between. CDR3 length equals 12 residues.

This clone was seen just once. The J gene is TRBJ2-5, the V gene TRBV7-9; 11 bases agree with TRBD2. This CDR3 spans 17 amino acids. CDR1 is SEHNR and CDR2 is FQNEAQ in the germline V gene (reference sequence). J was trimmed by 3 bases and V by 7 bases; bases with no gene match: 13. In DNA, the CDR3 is TGTGCCAGCACCTTCGGAGCTAGCGGGAGGACCAAAGAGACCCAGTACTTC. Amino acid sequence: CASTFGASGRTKETQYF. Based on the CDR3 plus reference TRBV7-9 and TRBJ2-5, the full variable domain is DTGVSQNPRHKITKRGQNVTFRCDPISEHNRLYWYRQTLGQGPEFLTYFQNEAQLEKSRLLSDRFSAERPKGSFSTLEIQRTEQGDSAMYLCASTFGASGRTKETQYFGPGTRLLVL.

CDR3 in DNA: TGTGCCTGGAGTGTACCCGTAGAGTGGGTTTCCTACAATGAGCAGTTCTTC. Protein sequence: CAWSVPVEWVSYNEQFF. The chain carries TRBV30 and TRBJ2-1; no clear D gene. Germline loops: CDR1 GTSNPN, CDR2 SVGIG (reference sequence). This CDR3 contains 17 residues. Deletions cut 0 bases from V and 1 base from J, with 16 bases between.

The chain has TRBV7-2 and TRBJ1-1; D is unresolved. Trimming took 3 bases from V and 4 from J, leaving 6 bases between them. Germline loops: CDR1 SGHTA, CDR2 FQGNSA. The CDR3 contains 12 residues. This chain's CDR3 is CASSLLGTEAFF. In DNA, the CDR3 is TGTGCCAGCAGCTTGTTGGGCACTGAAGCTTTCTTT. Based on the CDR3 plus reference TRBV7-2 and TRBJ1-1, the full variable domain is GAGVSQSPSNKVTEKGKDVELRCDPISGHTALYWYRQSLGQGLEFLIYFQGNSAPDKSGLPSDRFSAERTGGSVSTLTIQRTQQEDSAVYLCASSLLGTEAFFGQGTRLTVV.

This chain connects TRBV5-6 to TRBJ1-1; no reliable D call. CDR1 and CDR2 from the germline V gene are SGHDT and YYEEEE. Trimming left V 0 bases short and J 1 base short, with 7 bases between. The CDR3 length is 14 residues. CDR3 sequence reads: CASSLDPGNTEAFF. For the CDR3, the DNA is TGTGCCAGCAGCTTGGATCCCGGGAACACTGAAGCTTTCTTT.

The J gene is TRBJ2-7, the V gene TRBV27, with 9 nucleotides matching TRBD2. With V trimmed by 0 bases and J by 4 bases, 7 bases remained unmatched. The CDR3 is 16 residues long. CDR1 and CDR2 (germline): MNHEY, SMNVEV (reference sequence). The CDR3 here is CASSLSVGLAFYEQYF. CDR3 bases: TGTGCCAGCAGTTTATCGGTGGGACTAGCATTTTACGAGCAGTACTTC.

Written as DNA, the CDR3 is TGTGCCAGCAGCTCCCACAGGGGAAACACCGGGGAGCTGTTTTTT. Translating it yields CASSSHRGNTGELFF. The chain carries TRBV13 and TRBJ2-2; 7 bases map to TRBD1. The germline CDR1 and CDR2 sequences are PRHDT and FYEKMQ (reference sequence). There are 15 residues in the CDR3. J was trimmed by 2 bases and V by 4 bases; bases with no gene match: 4. The full variable domain, completed using reference TRBV13 and TRBJ2-2, is AAGVIQSPRHLIKEKRETATLKCYPIPRHDTVYWYQQGPGQDPQFLISFYEKMQSDKGSIPDRFSAQQFSDYHSELNMSSLELGDSALYFCASSSHRGNTGELFFGEGSRLTVL.

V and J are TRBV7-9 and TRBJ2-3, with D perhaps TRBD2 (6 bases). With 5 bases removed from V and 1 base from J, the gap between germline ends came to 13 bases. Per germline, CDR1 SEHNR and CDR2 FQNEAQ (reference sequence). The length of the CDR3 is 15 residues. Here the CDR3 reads CASSLPPGGTDTQYF. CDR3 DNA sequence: TGTGCCAGCAGCCTCCCACCGGGGGGCACAGATACGCAGTATTTT.